This is a list of T cell receptor beta chains from one sample in a study of identical twins. Each CDR3 protein is one row after TCRdb ran MiXCR on the 5' RACE reads. Of more than 1.5 million distinct CDR3 sequences listed, about 30% were seen once; the top ten hold around 0.25%. The sequencing sample was made of cord blood. Receptors were obtained from a newborn girl in good health. CDR3s leave out the opening cysteine and the closing phenylalanine or tryptophan. A D gene is named only where the DNA matches it firmly.

j_call d_call v_call cdr3_aa
TRBJ1-2 TRBD1 TRBV5-1 ASSLDHPGQAYGYT
TRBJ2-7 TRBD2 TRBV9 ASSVALAGDNEQY
TRBJ1-1 - TRBV13 ASSLGLTSPEAF
TRBJ1-5 TRBD1 TRBV7-9 ASSFRHRTDRAFNQPQH
TRBJ2-5 - TRBV2 ASSWLAHGGQY
TRBJ1-1 TRBD1 TRBV28 ASSLWAGGSTEAF
TRBJ1-6 - TRBV20-1 SASLTTGLSSPLH
TRBJ1-1 TRBD1 TRBV28 ASSWPGTGGTEAF
TRBJ1-2 TRBD1 TRBV5-1 ASSLGRGFAYGYT
TRBJ2-1 TRBD2 TRBV11-2 ASSRAGAQF
TRBJ2-7 TRBD1 TRBV7-6 ASSLETGGDEPYEQY
TRBJ1-5 - TRBV6-5 ASSYKNNQGRFGNQPQH
- - TRBV28 ASIQTGSSYNEQY
TRBJ2-5 TRBD1 TRBV29-1 SVARTGFNEQY
TRBJ1-5 - TRBV2 ASSGSTASNQPQH
TRBJ2-3 TRBD1 TRBV5-1 ASSLWLRQGGTDTQY
TRBJ2-5 TRBD1 TRBV5-4 ASRQGIAVQETQY
TRBJ2-7 - TRBV12-3/TRBV12-4 ASSLRDYTGPLDYEQY
- TRBD1 TRBV9 ASITSGTGNRSTKETQY
TRBJ2-7 - TRBV11-1 ASSPLVWGAYEQY
TRBJ1-5 TRBD1 TRBV28 ASSYPDRPYQPQH
TRBJ2-7 - TRBV28 ASSLKGREVDYEQY
TRBJ2-3 TRBD1 TRBV29-1 SVVLTGKGTDTQY
TRBJ2-3 - TRBV20-1 SAELTSTDTQY
TRBJ2-7 - TRBV2 ASRTRVSNYEQY
TRBJ2-2 TRBD1 TRBV9 ASSVGYGTGGPGELF
TRBJ1-5 - TRBV24-1 APPAGGGNQPQH
TRBJ2-1 TRBD2 TRBV9 ASSVAGRDNEQF
TRBJ2-5 - TRBV20-1 SAALGETQY
TRBJ2-7 TRBD2 TRBV25-1 AGIGGVYEQY
TRBJ2-3 TRBD1 TRBV24-1 ATSRTGGTDTQY
TRBJ1-1 - TRBV6-1 ASTPAMNTEAF
TRBJ1-2 TRBD1 TRBV20-1 SAMDRGYGYT
TRBJ2-1 - TRBV20-1 SCLGLVYNEQF
TRBJ2-5 TRBD2 TRBV5-1 ASSTPSGGHQETQY